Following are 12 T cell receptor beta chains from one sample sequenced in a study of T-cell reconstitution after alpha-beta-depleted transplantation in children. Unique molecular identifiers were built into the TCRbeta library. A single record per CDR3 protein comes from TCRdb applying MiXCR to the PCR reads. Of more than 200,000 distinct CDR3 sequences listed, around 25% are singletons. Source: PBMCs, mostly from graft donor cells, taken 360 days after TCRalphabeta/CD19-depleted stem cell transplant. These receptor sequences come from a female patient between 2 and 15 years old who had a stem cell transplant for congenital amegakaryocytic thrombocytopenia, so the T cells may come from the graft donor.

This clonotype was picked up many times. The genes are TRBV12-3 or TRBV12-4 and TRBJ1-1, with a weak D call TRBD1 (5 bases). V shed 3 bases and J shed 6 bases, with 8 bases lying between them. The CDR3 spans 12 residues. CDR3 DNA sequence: TGTGCCAGCAGTTTGTGGGGGGCTGAAGCTTTCTTT. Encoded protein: CASSLWGAEAFF.

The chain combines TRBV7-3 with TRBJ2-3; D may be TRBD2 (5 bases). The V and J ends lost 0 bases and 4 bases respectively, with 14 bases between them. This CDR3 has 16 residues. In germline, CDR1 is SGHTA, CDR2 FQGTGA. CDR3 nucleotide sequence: TGTGCCAGCAGCTTAACCGGTGGGAGTTGGGCAGATACGCAGTATTTT. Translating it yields CASSLTGGSWADTQYF.

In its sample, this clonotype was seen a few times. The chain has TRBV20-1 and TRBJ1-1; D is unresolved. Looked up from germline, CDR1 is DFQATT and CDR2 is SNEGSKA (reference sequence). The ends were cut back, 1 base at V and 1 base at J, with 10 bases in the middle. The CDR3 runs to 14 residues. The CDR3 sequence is CSARVLGWNTEAFF. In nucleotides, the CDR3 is TGCAGTGCTAGAGTTCTGGGCTGGAACACTGAAGCTTTCTTT.

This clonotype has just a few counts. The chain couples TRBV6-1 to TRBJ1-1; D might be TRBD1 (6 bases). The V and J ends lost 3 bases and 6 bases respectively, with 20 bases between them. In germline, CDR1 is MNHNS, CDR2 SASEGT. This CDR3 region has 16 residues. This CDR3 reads CASSDPLMGGRAEAFF. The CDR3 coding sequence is TGTGCCAGCAGTGACCCGTTGATGGGGGGGCGTGCTGAAGCTTTCTTT.

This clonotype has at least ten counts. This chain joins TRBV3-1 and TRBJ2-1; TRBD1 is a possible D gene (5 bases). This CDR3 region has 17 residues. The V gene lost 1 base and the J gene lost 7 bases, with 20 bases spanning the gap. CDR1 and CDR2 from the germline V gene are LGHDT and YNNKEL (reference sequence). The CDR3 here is CASSQGGLGYYANEQFF. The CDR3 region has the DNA TGTGCCAGCAGCCAAGGGGGCCTGGGGTATTATGCAAATGAGCAGTTCTTC.

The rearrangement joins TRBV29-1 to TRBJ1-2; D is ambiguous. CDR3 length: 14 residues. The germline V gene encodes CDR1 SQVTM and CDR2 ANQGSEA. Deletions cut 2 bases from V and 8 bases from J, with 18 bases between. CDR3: CSVEPNWRVAGYTF. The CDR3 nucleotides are TGCAGCGTTGAACCCAACTGGAGGGTTGCCGGCTACACCTTC. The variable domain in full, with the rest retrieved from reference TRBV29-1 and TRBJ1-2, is SAVISQKPSRDICQRGTSLTIQCQVDSQVTMMFWYRQQPGQSLTLIATANQGSEATYESGFVIDKFPISRPNLTFSTLTVSNMSPEDSSIYLCSVEPNWRVAGYTFGSGTRLTVV.

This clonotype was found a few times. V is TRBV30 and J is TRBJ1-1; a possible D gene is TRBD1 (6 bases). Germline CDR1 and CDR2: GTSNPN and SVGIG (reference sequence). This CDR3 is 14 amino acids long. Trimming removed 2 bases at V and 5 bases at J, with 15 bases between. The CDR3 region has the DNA TGTGCCTGGAGTACCACGGGGGGCAGGACTGAAGCTTTCTTT. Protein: CAWSTTGGRTEAFF.

The CDR3 sequence: CAISPGQMSSGANVLTF. For the CDR3, the DNA is TGTGCCATCAGTCCGGGACAGATGAGCTCTGGGGCCAACGTCCTGACTTTC. The chain joins TRBV10-3 to TRBJ2-6; 7 nucleotides align to TRBD1. The CDR3 spans 17 residues. Germline assignment: CDR1 ENHRY and CDR2 SYGVKD. Trimming removed 5 bases from V and 0 bases from J; junction bases left unmatched: 7.

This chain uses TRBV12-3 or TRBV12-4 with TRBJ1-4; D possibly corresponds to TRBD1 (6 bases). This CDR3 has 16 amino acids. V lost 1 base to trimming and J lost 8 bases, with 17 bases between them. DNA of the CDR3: TGTGCCAGCAGTTTAGGCGGTGGGGGGCAAATAGAAAAACTGTTTTTT. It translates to CASSLGGGGQIEKLFF.

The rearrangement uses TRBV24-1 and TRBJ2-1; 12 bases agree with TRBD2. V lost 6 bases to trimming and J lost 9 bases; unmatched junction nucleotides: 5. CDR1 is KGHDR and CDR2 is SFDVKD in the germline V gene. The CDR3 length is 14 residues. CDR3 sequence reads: CATSPSGGAAEQFF. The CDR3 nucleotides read TGTGCCACCAGTCCTAGCGGGGGGGCCGCTGAGCAGTTCTTC.

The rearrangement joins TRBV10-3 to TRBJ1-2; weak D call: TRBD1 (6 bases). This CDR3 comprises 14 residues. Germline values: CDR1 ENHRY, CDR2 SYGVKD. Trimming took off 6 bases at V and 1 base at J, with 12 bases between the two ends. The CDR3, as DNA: TGTGCCATCAGATTGGACAGCAGTAACTATGGCTACACCTTC. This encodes CAIRLDSSNYGYTF.

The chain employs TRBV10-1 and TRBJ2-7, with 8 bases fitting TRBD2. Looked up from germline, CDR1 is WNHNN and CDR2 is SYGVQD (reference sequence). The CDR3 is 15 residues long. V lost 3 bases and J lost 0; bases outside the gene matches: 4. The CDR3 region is CASSESSGGSYEQYF. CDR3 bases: TGCGCCAGCAGTGAATCGAGCGGGGGCTCCTACGAGCAGTACTTC.